A selection of T cell receptor beta chains follows, all from one sample in a study of CD8 T cell repertoires and HIV-1 epitope variants. Their specific antigens are unknown. The table came from immunoSEQ multiplex PCR; TCRdb's copy has only in-frame clones and leaves some out. The sample consists of thousands of clones, nearly 70% of them appearing once. The sample was cultured CD8+ T cells derived from PBMCs. The origin of the receptors is a male donor with HIV. CDR3s include the opening cysteine and the closing phenylalanine or tryptophan. A D gene is named only where the DNA matches it firmly. Clone size is stated in some rows and not others, as once, few, many or a class when expanded.

J gene | D gene | clone size | V gene | CDR3 protein | CDR3 DNA
TRBJ2-7 | - | few | TRBV7-9 | CASSSTEGFYEQYF | TGTGCCAGCAGTTCTACAGAGGGGTTCTACGAGCAGTACTTC
TRBJ2-2 | - | - | TRBV4-2 | CASSQDIGAGELFF | TGTGCCAGCAGCCAAGATATAGGGGCCGGGGAGCTGTTTTTT
TRBJ2-5 | - | - | TRBV15 | CATSVRGGRETQYF | TGTGCCACCAGCGTTAGAGGGGGTAGAGAGACCCAGTACTTC
TRBJ1-2 | - | - | TRBV5-6 | CASSQGKNGYTF | TGTGCCAGCAGCCAGGGGAAGAATGGCTACACCTTC
TRBJ1-1 | - | few | TRBV7-3 | CASSPTGTRNTEAFF | TGTGCCAGCAGCCCAACAGGGACCAGGAACACTGAAGCTTTCTTT
TRBJ2-1 | TRBD2 | once | TRBV9 | CASSVKLAGGEQFF | TGTGCCAGCAGCGTAAAACTAGCGGGAGGAGAGCAGTTCTTC
TRBJ1-5 | TRBD1 | - | TRBV2 | CASRAGTGGFNQPQHF | TGTGCCAGCAGGGCTGGGACAGGGGGATTCAATCAGCCCCAGCATTTT
TRBJ2-1 | - | - | TRBV6-8 | CASSEGGEQFF | TGTGCCAGCAGTGAGGGGGGTGAGCAGTTCTTC
TRBJ1-1 | - | - | TRBV28 | CASSSGQLNTEAFF | TGTGCCAGCAGTTCCGGACAGCTGAACACTGAAGCTTTCTTT
TRBJ2-3 | - | few | TRBV21-1 | CASSSSGSGTDTQYF | TGTGCCAGCAGTTCTAGCGGATCGGGCACAGATACGCAGTATTTT
TRBJ2-7 | TRBD1 | medium-sized | TRBV4-2 | CASSQTGVNEQYF | TGTGCCAGCAGCCAAACAGGGGTCAACGAGCAGTACTTC
TRBJ2-7 | - | - | TRBV28 | CASSWIDSPYEQYF | TGTGCCAGCAGTTGGATAGACAGTCCCTACGAGCAGTACTTC
TRBJ2-7 | TRBD2 | - | TRBV28 | CASSFRLGREGHGQYF | TGTGCCAGCAGTTTTAGACTCGGGCGGGAGGGCCATGGGCAGTACTTC
TRBJ1-5 | - | few | TRBV28 | CASNSDAWPYSNQPQHF | TGTGCCAGCAATTCGGACGCCTGGCCCTATAGCAATCAGCCCCAGCATTTT
TRBJ1-3 | - | - | TRBV7-2 | CASSTRGISGNTIYF | TGTGCCAGCAGCACCCGGGGTATTTCTGGAAACACCATATATTTT
TRBJ1-2 | TRBD1 | few | TRBV4-3 | CASSQDAQGNYGYTF | TGCGCCAGCAGCCAAGATGCACAGGGGAACTATGGCTACACCTTC
TRBJ2-1 | - | - | TRBV28 | CASSGQSSYNEQFF | TGTGCCAGCAGTGGACAGAGCTCCTACAATGAGCAGTTCTTC
TRBJ2-7 | TRBD2 | - | TRBV6-5 | CASSYSAGGTSYEQYF | TGTGCCAGCAGTTACTCCGCGGGAGGTACGTCCTACGAGCAGTACTTC
TRBJ1-6 | TRBD1 | - | TRBV13 | CASSGTGTGELPLHF | TGTGCCAGCAGCGGTACCGGGACAGGGGAGTTGCCCCTCCACTTT
TRBJ1-1 | - | - | TRBV28 | CASSYGTLGGTEAFF | TGTGCCAGCAGTTATGGGACCCTAGGGGGCACTGAAGCTTTCTTT
TRBJ1-2 | TRBD1 | - | TRBV9 | CASSQTGVDGYTF | TGTGCCAGCAGCCAAACAGGGGTAGATGGCTACACCTTC
TRBJ1-2 | - | few | TRBV19 | CATLDYGYTF | TGTGCCACCCTCGACTATGGCTACACCTTC
TRBJ2-3 | - | - | TRBV5-1 | CASSLIGAPDTQYF | TGCGCCAGCAGCTTGATTGGGGCGCCGGATACGCAGTATTTT
TRBJ2-5 | TRBD1 | - | TRBV6-5 | CASNKPGGYNQYF | TGTGCCAGCAACAAGCCAGGGGGCTATAACCAGTACTTC
TRBJ2-3 | TRBD2 | - | TRBV6-5 | CASSSWTSGDTDTQYF | TGTGCCAGCAGTTCCTGGACTAGCGGGGACACAGATACGCAGTATTTT
TRBJ1-1 | - | - | TRBV2 | CASSEGASNGEAFF | TGTGCCAGCAGTGAAGGGGCGAGCAACGGGGAAGCTTTCTTT
TRBJ2-4 | - | - | TRBV28 | CASSSPRKGLAKNIQYF | TGTGCCAGCAGTTCCCCGCGAAAAGGGTTAGCCAAAAACATTCAGTACTTC
TRBJ2-7 | - | few | TRBV2 | CASSEDNYEQYF | TGTGCCAGCAGTGAGGACAACTACGAGCAGTACTTC
TRBJ2-1 | - | few | TRBV19 | CASSRSSYNEQFF | TGTGCCAGTAGCCGGAGCTCCTACAATGAGCAGTTCTTC
TRBJ1-1 | - | once | TRBV5-1 | CASSLIPPTLNTEAFF | TGCGCCAGCAGCTTGATCCCGCCCACCTTGAACACTGAAGCTTTCTTT
TRBJ2-7 | TRBD2 | once | TRBV28 | CASSFSGRGYEQYF | TGTGCCAGCAGTTTTAGCGGGAGGGGCTACGAGCAGTACTTC
TRBJ2-1 | TRBD1 | hyperexpanded | TRBV27 | CASSLSQGISYNEQFF | TGTGCCAGCAGTTTATCACAGGGGATATCCTACAATGAGCAGTTCTTC
TRBJ2-7 | TRBD1 | - | TRBV19 | CASSTQIPDRGQRYEQYF | TGTGCCAGTAGTACCCAGATCCCCGACAGGGGGCAACGTTACGAGCAGTACTTC
TRBJ2-5 | TRBD1 | few | TRBV7-9 | CASSRLEQGAQETQYF | TGTGCCAGCAGCCGCCTTGAACAGGGGGCCCAAGAGACCCAGTACTTC
TRBJ2-7 | - | few | TRBV5-1 | CASSLYAGGYEQYF | TGCGCCAGCAGCTTGTATGCCGGGGGCTACGAGCAGTACTTC
TRBJ1-1 | TRBD1 | few | TRBV28 | CASRDIGTAEAFF | TGTGCCAGCAGGGATATTGGGACAGCAGAAGCTTTCTTT
TRBJ2-4 | - | - | TRBV11-3 | CASSHGSKNIQYF | TGTGCCAGCAGTCACGGTAGCAAAAACATTCAGTACTTC
TRBJ2-7 | - | - | TRBV5-6 | CASSSDRSYEQYF | TGTGCCAGCAGCAGCGACAGGAGTTACGAGCAGTACTTC
TRBJ2-2 | - | few | TRBV25-1 | CASSEVGLQNTGELFF | TGTGCCAGCAGTGAAGTGGGACTGCAGAACACCGGGGAGCTGTTTTTT
TRBJ2-3 | TRBD2 | - | TRBV2 | CASSEAGLAGGRTDTQYF | TGTGCCAGCAGTGAAGCGGGACTAGCGGGGGGGCGGACAGATACGCAGTATTTT
TRBJ2-3 | - | - | TRBV11-2 | CASSLFGRMTDTQYF | TGTGCCAGCAGCTTGTTCGGCAGGATGACAGATACGCAGTATTTT
TRBJ2-7 | - | few | TRBV10-2 | CASAPGSLWDEQYF | TGCGCCAGCGCCCCAGGCAGCCTTTGGGACGAGCAGTACTTC
TRBJ1-1 | - | - | TRBV18 | CASSPFPDNTEAFF | TGTGCCAGCTCACCATTTCCAGATAACACTGAAGCTTTCTTT
TRBJ2-2 | - | - | TRBV5-6 | CASSSGTPGELFF | TGTGCCAGCAGCTCCGGGACCCCCGGGGAGCTGTTTTTT
TRBJ2-7 | - | - | TRBV30 | CAWSAPPREQYF | TGTGCCTGGAGTGCACCCCCTAGGGAGCAGTACTTC
TRBJ2-4 | TRBD1 | - | TRBV5-1 | CASSLGGQPPFIQYF | TGCGCCAGCAGCTTGGGGGGACAGCCACCTTTCATTCAGTACTTC
TRBJ1-2 | TRBD1 | - | TRBV7-2 | CASSLGQGAGGYTF | TGTGCCAGCAGCTTAGGACAGGGGGCCGGGGGCTACACCTTC
TRBJ2-6 | TRBD1 | medium-sized | TRBV6-5 | CASSYTGGSGANVLTF | TGTGCCAGCAGTTACACAGGGGGCTCTGGGGCCAACGTCCTGACTTTC
TRBJ2-1 | - | - | TRBV4-2 | CASSQEGWGEQFF | TGTGCCAGCAGCCAAGAAGGATGGGGGGAGCAGTTCTTC